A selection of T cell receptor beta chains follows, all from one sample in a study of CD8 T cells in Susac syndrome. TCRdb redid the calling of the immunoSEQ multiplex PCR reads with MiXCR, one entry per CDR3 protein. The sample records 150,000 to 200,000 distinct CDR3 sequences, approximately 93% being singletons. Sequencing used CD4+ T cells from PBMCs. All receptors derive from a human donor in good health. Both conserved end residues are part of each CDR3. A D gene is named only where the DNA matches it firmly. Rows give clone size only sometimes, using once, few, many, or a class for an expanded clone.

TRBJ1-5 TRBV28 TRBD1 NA CASSTGAQPQHF TGTGCCAGCAGTACAGGGGCCCAGCCCCAGCATTTT
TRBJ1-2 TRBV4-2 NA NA CASSQDRNRDYGYTF TGTGCCAGCAGCCAAGATCGTAACAGGGACTATGGCTACACCTTC
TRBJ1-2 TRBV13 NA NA CASSLAGAYGYTF TGTGCCAGCAGCTTAGCGGGAGCCTATGGCTACACCTTC
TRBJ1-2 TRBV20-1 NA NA CSARQLANYGYTF TGCAGTGCGAGGCAGTTAGCTAACTATGGCTACACCTTC
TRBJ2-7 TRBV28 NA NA CASRRRSDQGHEQYF TGTGCCAGCAGGCGGAGATCGGACCAGGGGCACGAGCAGTACTTC
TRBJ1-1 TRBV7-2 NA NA CASSHDDTEAFF TGTGCCAGCAGCCACGATGACACTGAAGCTTTCTTT
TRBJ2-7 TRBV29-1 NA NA CSVESGIDEQYF TGCAGCGTTGAATCGGGTATCGACGAGCAGTACTTC
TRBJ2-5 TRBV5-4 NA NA CASSSGTAEETQYF TGTGCCAGCAGCTCCGGGACCGCTGAAGAGACCCAGTACTTC
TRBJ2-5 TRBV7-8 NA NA CASSPRTGGLGTQYF TGTGCCAGCAGCCCCCGGACAGGAGGGCTCGGGACCCAGTACTTC
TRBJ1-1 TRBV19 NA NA CASSIGTSNTEAFF TGTGCCAGTAGTATAGGCACATCCAACACTGAAGCTTTCTTT
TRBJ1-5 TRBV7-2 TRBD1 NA CASSPYRDRSNQPQHF TGTGCCAGCAGCCCTTACAGGGACAGGAGCAATCAGCCCCAGCATTTT
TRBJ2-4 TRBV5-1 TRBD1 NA CASSIRDSLGNIQYF TGCGCCAGCAGCATAAGGGACAGCTTGGGGAACATTCAGTACTTC
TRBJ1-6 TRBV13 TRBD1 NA CASSSRQGGISPLHF TGTGCCAGCAGCTCGCGACAGGGGGGCATTTCACCCCTCCACTTT
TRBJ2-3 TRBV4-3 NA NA CASSQASLGTDTQYF TGCGCCAGCAGCCAAGCGTCTCTCGGCACGGATACGCAGTATTTT
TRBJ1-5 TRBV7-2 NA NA CASSLVPGNNQPQHF TGTGCCAGCAGCTTAGTTCCCGGGAACAATCAGCCCCAGCATTTT
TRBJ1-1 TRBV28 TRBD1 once CASTPTRGAGTEAFF TGTGCCAGCACCCCTACCAGGGGGGCGGGCACTGAAGCTTTCTTT
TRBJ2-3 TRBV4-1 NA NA CASSLRDRLGTDTQYF TGCGCCAGCAGCCTAAGGGACCGATTGGGCACAGATACGCAGTATTTT
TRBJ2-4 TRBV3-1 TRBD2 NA CASSLLSGRGGSNIQYF TGTGCCAGCAGCCTCTTGTCAGGGCGGGGGGGCTCGAACATTCAGTACTTC
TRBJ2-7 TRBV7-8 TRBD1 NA CASSLAGTGTYEQYF TGTGCCAGCAGCTTAGCGGGGACAGGGACCTACGAGCAGTACTTC
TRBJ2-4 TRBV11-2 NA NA CASSLGTVAKNIQYF TGTGCCAGCAGCTTAGGAACAGTTGCCAAAAACATTCAGTACTTC
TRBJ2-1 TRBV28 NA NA CASYRAPYNEQFF TGTGCCAGTTACAGGGCCCCGTACAATGAGCAGTTCTTC
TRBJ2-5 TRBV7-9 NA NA CASSLSGVRETQYF TGTGCCAGCAGCTTATCAGGGGTGAGGGAGACCCAGTACTTC
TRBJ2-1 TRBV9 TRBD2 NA CASSRSGGSFEQFF TGTGCCAGCAGCAGAAGCGGGGGCAGCTTCGAGCAGTTCTTC
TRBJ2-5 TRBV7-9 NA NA CASSLAGGGTQYF TGTGCCAGCAGCTTAGCGGGCGGTGGGACCCAGTACTTC
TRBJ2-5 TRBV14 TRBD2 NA CASSGGRGLAEGTQYF TGTGCCAGCAGCGGCGGTCGAGGACTAGCGGAAGGAACCCAGTACTTC
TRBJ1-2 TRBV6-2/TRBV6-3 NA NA CASSYNVIYGYTF TGTGCCAGCAGTTATAACGTAATCTATGGCTACACCTTC
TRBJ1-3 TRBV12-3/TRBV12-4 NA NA CASSNGGSSGNTIYF TGTGCCAGCAGCAACGGAGGAAGCTCTGGAAACACCATATATTTT
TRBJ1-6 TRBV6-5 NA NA CASSYPTDNSPLHF TGTGCCAGCAGTTACCCGACAGATAATTCACCCCTCCACTTT
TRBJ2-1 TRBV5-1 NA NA CASSLNPRSYNEQFF TGCGCCAGCAGCTTGAACCCCCGCTCCTACAATGAGCAGTTCTTC
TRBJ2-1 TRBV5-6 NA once CASLTRFSYNEQFF TGTGCCAGCCTCACAAGATTTTCCTACAATGAGCAGTTCTTC
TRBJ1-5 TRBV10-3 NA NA CAIRGEGQPQHF TGTGCCATCAGGGGAGAAGGGCAGCCCCAGCATTTT
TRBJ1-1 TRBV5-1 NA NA CASKDLTEPPTEAFF TGCGCCAGCAAGGACCTGACAGAGCCCCCCACTGAAGCTTTCTTT
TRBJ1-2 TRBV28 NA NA CASRESLGYGYTF TGTGCCAGCAGAGAGAGCCTGGGCTATGGCTACACCTTC
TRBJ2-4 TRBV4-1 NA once CASSLPAPARNIQYF TGCGCCAGCAGCCTCCCAGCCCCGGCACGAAACATTCAGTACTTC
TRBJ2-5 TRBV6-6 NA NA CASSSRQGGYQETQYF TGTGCCAGCAGCAGTCGACAGGGAGGGTACCAAGAGACCCAGTACTTC